This T cell receptor beta chain was sequenced for a study of human T cells and chemical hapten exposure. Study in general: Patients, predominantly female, presented with alopecia areata, totalis or universalis. How much TCR each sample yielded varied, mostly because pooled library volumes differed slightly. Study-wide findings and caveats: Each of the donors had alopecia, so their immune responses may not resemble those of healthy people.

TCRdb reanalysed the RACE reads using MiXCR and keeps one entry per CDR3 protein. The sample has some 350,000 distinct CDR3 sequences, about 6% seen once. Germline V lookup: CDR1 LGHDT, CDR2 YNNKEL (reference sequence). The CDR3 contains 13 residues. Between the trimmed V and J ends, which lost 2 bases and 3 bases, there was a span of 8 bases. Time point here: patch test 2, 6 weeks after DPC sensitization. Treatment: therapeutic diphenylcyclopropenone sensitization with weekly scalp DPC. Total RNA extraction was carried out from unfractionated whole blood. Comments on this clonotype: Its antigen is as yet unknown.

Specimen: whole blood, collected in connection with sensitization to the hapten diphenylcyclopropenone (DPC). The clonotype originates from a woman aged 18-30 years with alopecia areata. Some clones in this sample may be carry-over from other donors' samples. The V gene is TRBV3-1, the J gene TRBJ2-7; D gene uncertain. CDR3 sequence: CASSQPGLYEQYF. The CDR3 bases are TGTGCCAGCAGCCAACCAGGCCTCTACGAGCAGTACTTC.